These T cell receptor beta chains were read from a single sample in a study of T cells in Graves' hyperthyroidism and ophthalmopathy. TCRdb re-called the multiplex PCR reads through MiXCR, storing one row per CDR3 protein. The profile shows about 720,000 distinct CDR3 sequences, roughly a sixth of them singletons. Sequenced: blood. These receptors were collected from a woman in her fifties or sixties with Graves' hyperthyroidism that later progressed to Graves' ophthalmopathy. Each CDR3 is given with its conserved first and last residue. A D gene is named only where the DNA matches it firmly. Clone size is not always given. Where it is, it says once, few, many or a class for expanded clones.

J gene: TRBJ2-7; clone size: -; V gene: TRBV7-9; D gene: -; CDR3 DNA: TGTGCCAGCAGCGCCCCTATGGATTGGGGCGAGCAGTACTTC; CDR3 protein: CASSAPMDWGEQYF
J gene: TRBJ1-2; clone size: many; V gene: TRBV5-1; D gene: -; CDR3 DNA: TGCGCCAGCAGCGCCCGGGGTTCTAACTATGGCTACACCTTC; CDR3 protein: CASSARGSNYGYTF
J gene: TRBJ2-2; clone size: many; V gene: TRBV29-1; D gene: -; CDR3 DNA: TGCAGCGCGGCGGCACCGAACACCGGGGAGCTGTTTTTT; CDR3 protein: CSAAAPNTGELFF
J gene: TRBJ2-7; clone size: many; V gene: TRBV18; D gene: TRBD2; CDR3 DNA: TGTGCCAGCTCCCCTAGCGGGGGGGCCTACGAGCAGTACTTC; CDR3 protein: CASSPSGGAYEQYF
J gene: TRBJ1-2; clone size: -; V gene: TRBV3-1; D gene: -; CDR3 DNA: TGTGCCAGCAGCCAAGAACACCCGGGGGCTAACTATGGCTACACCTTC; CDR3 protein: CASSQEHPGANYGYTF
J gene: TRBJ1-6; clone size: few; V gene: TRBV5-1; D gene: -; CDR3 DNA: TGCGCCAGCAGCTTATCTCAGGGGTACTCCTATAATTCACCCCTCCACTTT; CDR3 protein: CASSLSQGYSYNSPLHF
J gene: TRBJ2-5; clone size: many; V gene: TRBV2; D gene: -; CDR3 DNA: TGTGCCAGCAGTGACCCTCCGCGGATGGAGACCCAGTACTTC; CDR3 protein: CASSDPPRMETQYF
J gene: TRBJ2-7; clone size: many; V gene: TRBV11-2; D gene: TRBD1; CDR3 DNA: TGTGCCAGCAGCTTACTAGGACAGGGATCCTACGAGCAGTACTTC; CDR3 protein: CASSLLGQGSYEQYF
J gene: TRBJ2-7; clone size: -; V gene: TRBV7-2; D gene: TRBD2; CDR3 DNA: TGTGCCAGCAGCCACCTACTAGCGGGAGGTTACGAGCAGTACTTC; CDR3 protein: CASSHLLAGGYEQYF
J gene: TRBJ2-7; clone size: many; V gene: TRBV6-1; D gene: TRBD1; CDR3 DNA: TGTGCCAGCAGAGGGACAGGGGGCAGCTACGAGCAGTACTTC; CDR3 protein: CASRGTGGSYEQYF
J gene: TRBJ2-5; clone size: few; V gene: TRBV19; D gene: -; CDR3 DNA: TGTGCCAGTAGTCCGGGGGACCAAATAGCCCAAGAGACCCAGTACTTC; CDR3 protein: CASSPGDQIAQETQYF
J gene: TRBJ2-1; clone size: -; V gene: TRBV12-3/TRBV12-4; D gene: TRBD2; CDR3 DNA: TGTGCCAGCAGTTTGAGCGGGAGGGTCTCCTACAATGAGCAGTTCTTC; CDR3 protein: CASSLSGRVSYNEQFF
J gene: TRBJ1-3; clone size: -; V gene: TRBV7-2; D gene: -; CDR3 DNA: TGTGCCAGCAGCTTAGGGTGGGGGCCGGGAAACACCATATATTTT; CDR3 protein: CASSLGWGPGNTIYF
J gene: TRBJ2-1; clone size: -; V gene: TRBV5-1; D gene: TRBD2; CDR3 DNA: TGCGCCAGCAGCGAGGGACTAGCGGGGACTGAGCAGTTCTTC; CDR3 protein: CASSEGLAGTEQFF
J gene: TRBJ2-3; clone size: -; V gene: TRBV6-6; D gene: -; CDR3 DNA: TGTGCCAGCAGTTACCCGGGGACGGCTAGCACAGATACGCAGTATTTT; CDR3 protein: CASSYPGTASTDTQYF
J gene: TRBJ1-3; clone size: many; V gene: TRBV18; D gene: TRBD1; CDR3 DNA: TGTGCCAGCTCATTTTCGGACAGGGGAAACACCATATATTTT; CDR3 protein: CASSFSDRGNTIYF
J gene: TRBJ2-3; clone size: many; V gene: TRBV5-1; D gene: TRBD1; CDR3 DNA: TGCGCCAGCAGCTTAGGACAGGTAGCAGATACGCAGTATTTT; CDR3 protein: CASSLGQVADTQYF
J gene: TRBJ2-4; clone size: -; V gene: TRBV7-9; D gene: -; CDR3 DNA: TGTGCCAGCAGCTTAGCAGACTCGGCCCCGGGCAAAAACATTCAGTACTTC; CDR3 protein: CASSLADSAPGKNIQYF
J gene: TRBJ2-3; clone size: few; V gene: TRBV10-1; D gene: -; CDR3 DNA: TGCGCCAGCAGTGTGACGCCCAGCACAGATACGCAGTATTTT; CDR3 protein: CASSVTPSTDTQYF
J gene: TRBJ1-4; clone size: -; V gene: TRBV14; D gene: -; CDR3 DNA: TGTGCCAGCAGCCAACAACAGGTTGCGAGGGAAAAACTGTTTTTT; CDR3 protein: CASSQQQVAREKLFF
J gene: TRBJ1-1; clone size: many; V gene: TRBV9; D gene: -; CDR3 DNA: TGTGCCAGCAGCCCCCTAACAGGGCGGGCCACTGAAGCTTTCTTT; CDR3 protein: CASSPLTGRATEAFF
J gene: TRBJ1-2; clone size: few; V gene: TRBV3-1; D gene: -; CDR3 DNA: TGTGCCAGCACCCAGGGGATTCAGAAGTCTGGCTACACCTTC; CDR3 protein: CASTQGIQKSGYTF
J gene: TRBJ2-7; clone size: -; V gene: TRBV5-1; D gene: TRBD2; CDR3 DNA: TGCGCCAGCAGCTGGAGGATCGGGACTAGTCAACCCTACGAGCAGTACTTC; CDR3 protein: CASSWRIGTSQPYEQYF
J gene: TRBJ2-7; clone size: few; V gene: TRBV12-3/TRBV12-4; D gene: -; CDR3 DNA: TGTGCCAGCAGTTACTTGGGGGCGTACGAGCAGTACTTC; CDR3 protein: CASSYLGAYEQYF
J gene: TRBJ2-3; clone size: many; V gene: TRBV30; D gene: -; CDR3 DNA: TGTGCCTGGAGCCCAACAGGCCGACCCACAGATACGCAGTATTTT; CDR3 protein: CAWSPTGRPTDTQYF
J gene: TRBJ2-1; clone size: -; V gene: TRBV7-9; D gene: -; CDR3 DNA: TGTGCCAGCAACCCAGGGGGGGCCGGAGGCGGTGAGCAGTTCTTC; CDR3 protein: CASNPGGAGGGEQFF
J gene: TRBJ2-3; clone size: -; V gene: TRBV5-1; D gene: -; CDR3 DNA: TGCGCCAGCAGCTACCGGGGCCAGGGCACAGATACGCAGTATTTT; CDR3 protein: CASSYRGQGTDTQYF
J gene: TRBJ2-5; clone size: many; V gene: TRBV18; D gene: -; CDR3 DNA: TGTGCCAGCTCACCACGGCAGGGCGTAATGGAGACCCAGTACTTC; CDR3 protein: CASSPRQGVMETQYF
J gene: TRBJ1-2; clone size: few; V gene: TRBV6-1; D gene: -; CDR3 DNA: TGTGCCAGCAGGCGTTACCCCAGGGAGGAAGGAGGCTACACCTTC; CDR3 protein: CASRRYPREEGGYTF
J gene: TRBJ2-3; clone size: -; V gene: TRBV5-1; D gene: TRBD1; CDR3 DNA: TGCGCCAGCAGCTCGAACCTCGGGGACAGGGAACGCACAGATACGCAGTATTTT; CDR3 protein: CASSSNLGDRERTDTQYF
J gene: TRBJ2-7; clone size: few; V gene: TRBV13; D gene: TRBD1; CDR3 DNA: TGTGCCAGCAGCTTAGGCCAAGGACAGGCCACCTACGAGCAGTACTTC; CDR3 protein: CASSLGQGQATYEQYF
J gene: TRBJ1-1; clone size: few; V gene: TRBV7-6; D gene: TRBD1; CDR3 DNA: TGTGCCAGCAGCTTAGAGGGGGACAGGGCGGAACGAACTGAAGCTTTCTTT; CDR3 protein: CASSLEGDRAERTEAFF
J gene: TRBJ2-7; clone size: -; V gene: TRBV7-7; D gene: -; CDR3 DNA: TGTGCTAGCAGCTCTACTCCGGGTCCCTCCTACGAGCAGTACTTC; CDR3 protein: CASSSTPGPSYEQYF
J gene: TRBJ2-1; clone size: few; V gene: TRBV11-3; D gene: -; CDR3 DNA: TGTGCCAGCAGCCAATACAGGGCTTCCTACAATGAGCAGCTCTTC; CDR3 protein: CASSQYRASYNEQLF
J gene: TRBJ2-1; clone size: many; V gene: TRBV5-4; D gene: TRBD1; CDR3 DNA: TGTGCCAGCAGCTCGACAGGGCCTGAGCAGTTCTTC; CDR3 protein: CASSSTGPEQFF